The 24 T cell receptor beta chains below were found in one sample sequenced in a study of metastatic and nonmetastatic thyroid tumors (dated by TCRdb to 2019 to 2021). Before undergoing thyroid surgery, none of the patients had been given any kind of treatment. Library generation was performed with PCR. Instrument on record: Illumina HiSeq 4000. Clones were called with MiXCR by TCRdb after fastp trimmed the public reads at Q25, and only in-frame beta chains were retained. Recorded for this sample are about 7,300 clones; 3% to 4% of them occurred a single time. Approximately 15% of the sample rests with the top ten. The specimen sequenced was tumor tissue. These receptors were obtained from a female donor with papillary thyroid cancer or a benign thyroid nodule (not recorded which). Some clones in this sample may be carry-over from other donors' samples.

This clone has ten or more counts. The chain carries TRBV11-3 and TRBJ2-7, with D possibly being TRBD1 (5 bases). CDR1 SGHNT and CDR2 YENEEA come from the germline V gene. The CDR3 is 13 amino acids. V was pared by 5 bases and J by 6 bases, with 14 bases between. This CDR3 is CASSHQQALEQYF. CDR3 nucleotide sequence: TGTGCCAGCAGCCACCAACAGGCCCTCGAGCAGTACTTC.

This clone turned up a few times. DNA of the CDR3: TGTGCCAGCACCGGACAGGTTGAGCAGTTCTTC. Its protein is CASTGQVEQFF. V gene TRBV6-1 combines with J gene TRBJ2-1; 7 bases map to TRBD1. The ends lost 7 bases at V and 9 bases at J; junction bases unmatched: 3. This CDR3 comprises 11 residues. CDR1 and CDR2 from the germline V gene are MNHNS and SASEGT.

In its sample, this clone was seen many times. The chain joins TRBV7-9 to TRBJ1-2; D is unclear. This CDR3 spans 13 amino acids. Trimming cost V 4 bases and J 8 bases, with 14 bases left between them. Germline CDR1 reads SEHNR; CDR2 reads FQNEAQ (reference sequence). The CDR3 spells CASSSMAASGYTF. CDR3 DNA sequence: TGTGCCAGCAGCTCGATGGCGGCGTCAGGCTACACCTTC.

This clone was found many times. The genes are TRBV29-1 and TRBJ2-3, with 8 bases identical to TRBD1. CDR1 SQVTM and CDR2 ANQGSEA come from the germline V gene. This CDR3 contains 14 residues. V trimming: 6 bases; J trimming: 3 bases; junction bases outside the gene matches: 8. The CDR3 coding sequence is TGCAGCGTGAACCGGGACAGGAGAACAGATACGCAGTATTTT. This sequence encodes CSVNRDRRTDTQYF.

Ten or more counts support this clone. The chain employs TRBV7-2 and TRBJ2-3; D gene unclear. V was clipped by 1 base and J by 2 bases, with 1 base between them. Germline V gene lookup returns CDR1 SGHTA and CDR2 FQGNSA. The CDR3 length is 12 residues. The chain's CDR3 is CASSLDTDTQYF. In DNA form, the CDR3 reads TGTGCCAGCAGCTTAGACACAGATACGCAGTATTTT.

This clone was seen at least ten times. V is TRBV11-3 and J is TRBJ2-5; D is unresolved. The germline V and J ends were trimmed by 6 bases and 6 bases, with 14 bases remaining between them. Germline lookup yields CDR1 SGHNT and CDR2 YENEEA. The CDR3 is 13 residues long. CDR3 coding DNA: TGTGCCAGCAGTCCCGGAATCCGGAAGACCCAGTACTTC. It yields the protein CASSPGIRKTQYF.

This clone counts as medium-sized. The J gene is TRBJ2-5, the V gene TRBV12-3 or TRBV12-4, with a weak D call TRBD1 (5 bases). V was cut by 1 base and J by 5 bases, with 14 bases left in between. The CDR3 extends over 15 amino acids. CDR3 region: CASSLGYGAGETQYF. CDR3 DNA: TGTGCCAGCAGTTTAGGGTATGGGGCCGGGGAGACCCAGTACTTC.

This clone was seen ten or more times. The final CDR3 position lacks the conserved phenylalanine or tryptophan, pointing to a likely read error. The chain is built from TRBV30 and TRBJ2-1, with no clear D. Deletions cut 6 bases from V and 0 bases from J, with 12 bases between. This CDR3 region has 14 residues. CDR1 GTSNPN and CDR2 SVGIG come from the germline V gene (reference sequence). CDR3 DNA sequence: TGTGCCTGCCAGGCAAGAAGCTCCTACAATGAGCAGTTCGTC. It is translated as CACQARSSYNEQFV.

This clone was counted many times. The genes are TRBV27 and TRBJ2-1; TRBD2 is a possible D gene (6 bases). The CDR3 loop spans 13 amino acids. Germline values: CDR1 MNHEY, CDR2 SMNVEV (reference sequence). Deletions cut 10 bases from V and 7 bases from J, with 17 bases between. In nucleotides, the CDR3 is TGTGCCACAGCTACAGCGGGTGTAAATGAGCAGTTCTTC. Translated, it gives CATATAGVNEQFF.

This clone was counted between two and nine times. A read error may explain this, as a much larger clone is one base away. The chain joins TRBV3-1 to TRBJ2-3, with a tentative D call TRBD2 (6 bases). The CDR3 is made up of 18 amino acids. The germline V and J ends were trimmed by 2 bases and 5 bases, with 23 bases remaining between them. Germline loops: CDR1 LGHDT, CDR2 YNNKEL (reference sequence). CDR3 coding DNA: TGTGCCAGCAGCCAATCTGCCTCGACCGGGAGCGGTATAGATACGCAGTATTTT. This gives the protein CASSQSASTGSGIDTQYF.

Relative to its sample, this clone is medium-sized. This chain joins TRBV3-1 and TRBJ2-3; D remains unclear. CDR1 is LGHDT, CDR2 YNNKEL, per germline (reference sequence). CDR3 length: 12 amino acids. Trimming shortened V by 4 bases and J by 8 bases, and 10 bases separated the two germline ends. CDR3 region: CASSLQSTTQYF. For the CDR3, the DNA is TGTGCCAGCAGCCTTCAGTCCACTACGCAGTATTTT.

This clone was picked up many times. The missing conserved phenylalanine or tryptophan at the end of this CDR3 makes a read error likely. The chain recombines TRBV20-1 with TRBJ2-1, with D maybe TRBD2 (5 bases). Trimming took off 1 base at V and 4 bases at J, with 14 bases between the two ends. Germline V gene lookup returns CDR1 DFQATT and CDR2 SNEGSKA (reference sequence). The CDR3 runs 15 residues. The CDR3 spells CSARGERAPYNEQFV. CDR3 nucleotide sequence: TGCAGTGCTAGAGGGGAGCGAGCGCCTTACAATGAGCAGTTCGTC.

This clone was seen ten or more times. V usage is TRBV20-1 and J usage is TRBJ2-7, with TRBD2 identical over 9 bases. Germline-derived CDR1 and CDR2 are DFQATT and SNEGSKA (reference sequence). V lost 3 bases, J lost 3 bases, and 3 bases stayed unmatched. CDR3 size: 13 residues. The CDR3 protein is CSARRTSVYEQYF. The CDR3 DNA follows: TGCAGTGCTAGGCGGACTAGCGTCTACGAGCAGTACTTC.

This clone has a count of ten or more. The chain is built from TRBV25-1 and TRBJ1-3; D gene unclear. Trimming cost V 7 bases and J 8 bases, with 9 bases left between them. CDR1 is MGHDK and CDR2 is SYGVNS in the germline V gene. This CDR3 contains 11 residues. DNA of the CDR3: TGTGCCAGCACTTACGGTGACACCATATATTTT. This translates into CASTYGDTIYF.

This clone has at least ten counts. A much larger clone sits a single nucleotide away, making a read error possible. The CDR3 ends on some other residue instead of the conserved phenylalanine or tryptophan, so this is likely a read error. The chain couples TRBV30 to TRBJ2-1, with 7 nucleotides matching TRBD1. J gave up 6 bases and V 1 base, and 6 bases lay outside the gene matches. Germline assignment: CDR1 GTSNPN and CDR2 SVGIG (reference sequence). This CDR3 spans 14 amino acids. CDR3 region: CAWSALTGVNEQFV. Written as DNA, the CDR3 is TGTGCCTGGAGTGCCTTAACAGGGGTCAATGAGCAGTTCGTC.

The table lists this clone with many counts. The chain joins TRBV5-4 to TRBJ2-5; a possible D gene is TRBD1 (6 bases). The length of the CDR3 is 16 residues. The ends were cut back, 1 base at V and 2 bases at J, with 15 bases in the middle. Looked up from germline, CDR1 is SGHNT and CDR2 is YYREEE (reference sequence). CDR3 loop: CASSLWGLGKQETQYF. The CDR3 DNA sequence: TGTGCCAGCAGCTTGTGGGGGCTAGGGAAACAAGAGACCCAGTACTTC.

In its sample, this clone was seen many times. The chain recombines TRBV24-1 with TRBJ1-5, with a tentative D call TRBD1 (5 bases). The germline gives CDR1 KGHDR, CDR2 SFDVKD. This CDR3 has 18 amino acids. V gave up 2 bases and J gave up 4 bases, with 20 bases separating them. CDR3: CATSDSAGSPLSNQPQHF. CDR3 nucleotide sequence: TGTGCCACCAGTGATTCGGCAGGGAGCCCCTTAAGTAATCAGCCCCAGCATTTT.

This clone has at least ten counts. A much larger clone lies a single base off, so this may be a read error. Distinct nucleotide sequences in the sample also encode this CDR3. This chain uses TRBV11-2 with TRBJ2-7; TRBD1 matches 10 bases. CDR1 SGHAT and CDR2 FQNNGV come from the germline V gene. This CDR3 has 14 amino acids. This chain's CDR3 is CASSLGQGTYEQYF. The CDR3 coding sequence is TGTGCCAGTAGCTTGGGACAGGGGACCTACGAGCAGTACTTC.

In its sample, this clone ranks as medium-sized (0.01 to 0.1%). Written as DNA, the CDR3 is TGTGCCAGCAGAACTAGCGGGAGGATCTCAGATACGCAGTATTTT. It yields the protein CASRTSGRISDTQYF. J is TRBJ2-3 and V is TRBV6-2 or TRBV6-3; TRBD2 aligns across 12 bases. Germline loops: CDR1 MNHEY, CDR2 SVGEGT. The CDR3 has 15 amino acids. J was trimmed by 4 bases and V by 6 bases; bases with no gene match: 5.

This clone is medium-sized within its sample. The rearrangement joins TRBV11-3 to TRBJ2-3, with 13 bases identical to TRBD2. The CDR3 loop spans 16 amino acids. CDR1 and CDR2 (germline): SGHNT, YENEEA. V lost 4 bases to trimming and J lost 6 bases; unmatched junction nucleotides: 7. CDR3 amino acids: CASSSRLAGGWDTQYF. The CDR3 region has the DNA TGTGCCAGCAGCTCCCGACTAGCGGGAGGTTGGGATACGCAGTATTTT.

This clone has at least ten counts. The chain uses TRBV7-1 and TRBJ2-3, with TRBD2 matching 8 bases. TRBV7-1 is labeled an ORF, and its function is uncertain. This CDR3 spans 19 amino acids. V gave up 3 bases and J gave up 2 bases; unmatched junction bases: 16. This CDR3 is CASSSFSSSGRTITDTQYF. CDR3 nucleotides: TGTGCCAGCAGCTCGTTTAGCTCTAGCGGGCGGACCATCACAGATACGCAGTATTTT.

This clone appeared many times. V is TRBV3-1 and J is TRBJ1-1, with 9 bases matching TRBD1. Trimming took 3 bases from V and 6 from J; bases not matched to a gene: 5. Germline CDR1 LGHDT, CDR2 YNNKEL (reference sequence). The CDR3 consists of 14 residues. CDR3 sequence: CASSHGTGTAEAFF. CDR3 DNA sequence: TGTGCCAGCAGCCACGGGACAGGGACGGCTGAAGCTTTCTTT.

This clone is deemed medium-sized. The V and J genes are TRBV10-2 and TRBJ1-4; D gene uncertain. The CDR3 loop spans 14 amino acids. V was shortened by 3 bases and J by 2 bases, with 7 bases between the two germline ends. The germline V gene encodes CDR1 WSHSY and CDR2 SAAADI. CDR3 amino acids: CASSDPRTNEKLFF. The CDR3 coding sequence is TGCGCCAGCAGTGACCCGCGGACTAATGAAAAACTGTTTTTT.

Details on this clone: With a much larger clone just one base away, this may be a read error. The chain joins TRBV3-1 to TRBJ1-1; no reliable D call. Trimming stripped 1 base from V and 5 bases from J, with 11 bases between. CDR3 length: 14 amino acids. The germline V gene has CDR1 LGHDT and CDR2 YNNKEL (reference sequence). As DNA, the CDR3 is TGTGCCAGCAGCCAAGGTTTATCGGAAACTGAAGCTTTCTTT. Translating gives CASSQGLSETEAFF.